This T cell receptor (beta chain) originates from a study of blood T cell repertoires in COVID-19. Assay used: immunoSEQ multiplex PCR; TCRdb lists only in-frame clones, some missing. The sample yields 88,000 or so clones, roughly 87% seen once. This CDR3 has 14 residues. Germline CDR1 and CDR2: SGHTA and FQGNSA. Deletions cut 5 bases from V and 4 bases from J, with 14 bases between. This chain joins TRBV7-2 and TRBJ2-5; D might be TRBD1 (6 bases). Sequencing input: peripheral blood. The sequence was collected from a man between 60 and 75 years old with acute or convalescent COVID-19. CDR3 loop: CASSPNRAGETQYF. The CDR3 coding sequence is TGTGCCAGCAGCCCCAACAGGGCGGGAGAGACCCAGTACTTC.